This entry lists 26 T cell receptor beta chains sequenced from one sample in a study of CD8+ T cells in alopecia areata (dated by TCRdb to between 2018 and 2020). Library preparation used the immunoSEQ multiplex PCR assay. To provide template for TCR sequencing, every sample had RNA extracted and reverse transcribed into cDNA. Sourced from immuneACCESS, this table was stored by TCRdb with only in-frame sequences that have V and J called. A share of the clones is absent; for the studies checked, an unresolved V gene accounts for under half, and the remainder has no known explanation. The sample table records about 140,000 clones; around 49% of these occur just once. Around 1% of the sample goes to the ten largest clones. The time point label, as the study defines it: baseline before oral tofacitinib. The input for sequencing was CD4+ T cells sorted from blood, taken at week 0. The source is a human donor with alopecia areata.

The chain links TRBV7-2 to TRBJ2-3; 7 positions match TRBD2. The V and J ends lost 2 bases and 1 base, in that order; junction bases with no gene match: 0. Germline CDR1 is SGHTA and CDR2 is FQGNSA. The CDR3 contains 14 residues. The CDR3 region has the DNA TGTGCCAGCAGCTTAAGCGGGGGCACAGATACGCAGTATTTT. It translates to CASSLSGGTDTQYF.

This clone was counted a few times. The chain carries TRBV4-1 and TRBJ1-1; maybe TRBD1 (5 bases). The CDR3 contains 15 residues. The germline CDR1 and CDR2 sequences are MGHRA and YSYEKL. Trimming removed 7 bases at V and 4 bases at J, with 19 bases between. CDR3 sequence: CASTDRTGQSTEAFF. The CDR3 DNA sequence: TGCGCCAGCACCGACCGGACCGGACAAAGCACTGAAGCTTTCTTT.

The genes are TRBV30 and TRBJ2-7, with D unclear. There are 15 residues in the CDR3. V lost 1 base and J lost 1, with 14 bases in between. Germline-derived CDR1 and CDR2 are GTSNPN and SVGIG (reference sequence). The CDR3 region is CAWSGVESWSYEQYF. CDR3 bases: TGTGCCTGGAGTGGCGTTGAGTCATGGTCCTACGAGCAGTACTTC.

The chain combines TRBV30 with TRBJ1-1; D gene uncertain. This CDR3 has 13 residues. Trimming cost V 2 bases and J 6 bases, with 13 bases left between them. Germline V CDR1 and CDR2: GTSNPN, SVGIG (reference sequence). The CDR3 DNA is TGTGCCTGGAGTCAAGCCCCGGTGGCTGAAGCTTTCTTT. This sequence encodes CAWSQAPVAEAFF.

As for this clone: The same CDR3 can be traced to other DNA sequences in this sample. The rearrangement links TRBV29-1 to TRBJ1-3, with D unresolved. V lost 4 bases and J lost 4, with 5 bases in between. The V gene's germline CDR1 is SQVTM and CDR2 ANQGSEA. The CDR3 sequence is 11 residues long. The CDR3 sequence is CSVGSGNTIYF. The CDR3 DNA follows: TGCAGCGTTGGGTCCGGAAACACCATATATTTT.

In this sample, this clone turned up many times. The chain carries TRBV6-5 and TRBJ2-3; no clear D gene. Germline-derived CDR1 and CDR2 are MNHEY and SVGAGI. The CDR3 is 13 amino acids. Trimming left V 2 bases short and J 2 bases short, with 5 bases between. The CDR3 protein is CASSYPTTDTQYF. In nucleotides, the CDR3 is TGTGCCAGCAGTTACCCTACCACAGATACGCAGTATTTT.

The chain uses TRBV29-1 and TRBJ2-5, with 7 bases that match TRBD1. The CDR3 length is 13 residues. J gave up 7 bases and V 6 bases, and 11 bases lay outside the gene matches. CDR1 is SQVTM, CDR2 ANQGSEA, per germline. The CDR3 spells CSVDRDSGGTQYF. The DNA for the CDR3 is TGCAGCGTCGACAGGGACAGCGGTGGGACCCAGTACTTC.

The rearrangement joins TRBV4-1 to TRBJ2-7; 7 positions agree with TRBD1. The germline gives CDR1 MGHRA, CDR2 YSYEKL. Germline trimming cut 1 base from V and 10 bases from J; bases unmatched to any gene: 7. The CDR3 runs to 13 residues. CDR3 loop: CASSQVGDSRQYF. CDR3 DNA sequence: TGCGCCAGCAGCCAAGTTGGGGACAGCCGCCAGTACTTC.

The chain combines TRBV7-2 with TRBJ2-1, with 14 bases lining up with TRBD2. This CDR3 spans 17 amino acids. Germline values: CDR1 SGHTA, CDR2 FQGNSA. V was pared by 6 bases and J by 6 bases, with 10 bases of the junction left unmatched. The CDR3 reads CASRPTGTSGRGNEQFF. The DNA for the CDR3 is TGTGCCAGCAGACCCACCGGGACTAGCGGGAGAGGCAATGAGCAGTTCTTC. Full variable domain (rest looked up from reference TRBV7-2 and TRBJ2-1): GAGVSQSPSNKVTEKGKDVELRCDPISGHTALYWYRQSLGQGLEFLIYFQGNSAPDKSGLPSDRFSAERTGGSVSTLTIQRTQQEDSAVYLCASRPTGTSGRGNEQFFGPGTRLTVL.

The V call is TRBV28, the J call TRBJ2-3; the match to TRBD2 covers 13 bases. Germline CDR1 and CDR2: MDHEN and SYDVKM. J was trimmed by 2 bases and V by 8 bases; bases with no gene match: 4. This CDR3 spans 15 amino acids. This CDR3 reads CASLGLAGVTDTQYF. The CDR3 DNA reads TGTGCCAGCCTAGGACTAGCGGGAGTCACAGATACGCAGTATTTT.

This clone was counted only a few times. CDR3 sequence: CASSLVPNEQFF. The CDR3 bases are TGTGCCAGCAGCTTAGTCCCCAATGAGCAGTTCTTC. The gene calls are TRBV7-2 and TRBJ2-1; D not certain. CDR3 length equals 12 residues. Germline V gives CDR1 SGHTA, CDR2 FQGNSA. Deletions cut 1 base from V and 6 bases from J, with 4 bases between.

This chain joins TRBV7-9 and TRBJ1-2; no clear D gene. The CDR3 consists of 15 residues. The germline V gene encodes CDR1 SEHNR and CDR2 FQNEAQ (reference sequence). V was cut by 5 bases and J by 10 bases, with 23 bases left in between. CDR3 region: CASSANLQTANDYTF. The CDR3 DNA follows: TGTGCCAGCAGCGCAAACCTGCAGACGGCGAATGACTACACCTTC. The whole variable domain, filled in from reference TRBV7-9 and TRBJ1-2, reads DTGVSQNPRHKITKRGQNVTFRCDPISEHNRLYWYRQTLGQGPEFLTYFQNEAQLEKSRLLSDRFSAERPKGSFSTLEIQRTEQGDSAMYLCASSANLQTANDYTFGSGTRLTVV.

The chain joins TRBV9 to TRBJ2-7; possible D gene TRBD2, 6 bases. Trimming removed 4 bases from V and 2 bases from J, with 13 bases in between. The V gene's germline CDR1 is SGDLS and CDR2 YYNGEE. The CDR3 contains 14 residues. CDR3 DNA: TGTGCCAGCAGCCCCAGCGGGCGCACCTACGAGCAGTACTTC. Its protein product is CASSPSGRTYEQYF.

The chain employs TRBV18 and TRBJ2-6; D call uncertain. Germline V CDR1 and CDR2: KGHSH, LQKENI. This CDR3 contains 15 residues. V gave up 3 bases and J gave up 3 bases, with 9 bases separating them. CDR3: CASSPERVGANVLTF. The DNA for the CDR3 is TGTGCCAGCTCACCGGAAAGGGTTGGGGCCAACGTCCTGACTTTC.

This clone was counted a few times. The chain is built from TRBV4-1 and TRBJ2-5; D is possibly TRBD2 (5 bases). The CDR3 loop spans 12 amino acids. V lost 1 base to trimming and J lost 5 bases, with 5 bases between them. Germline-derived CDR1 and CDR2 are MGHRA and YSYEKL. Here the CDR3 reads CASSQGRETQYF. Here the CDR3 DNA reads TGCGCCAGCAGCCAAGGGAGGGAGACCCAGTACTTC.

The rearrangement joins TRBV5-4 to TRBJ2-7; 8 bases are a match to TRBD2. The CDR3 is 17 residues long. Trimming removed 4 bases from V and 12 bases from J; junction bases left unmatched: 24. Germline V gene sequence: CDR1 SGHNT, CDR2 YYREEE (reference sequence). The CDR3 DNA follows: TGTGCCAGCAGCCCGGCGGCTAGCGGGCCCCCAGGCCGCCGCTTGTACTTC. Translated, it gives CASSPAASGPPGRRLYF.

This clone showed up just once. The genes are TRBV15 and TRBJ2-7; 7 positions match TRBD1. Germline values: CDR1 LNHNV, CDR2 YYDKDF (reference sequence). J lost 2 bases, V lost 2 bases, and 6 bases had no gene match. This CDR3 is 15 amino acids long. CDR3 region: CATSRSKGQAYEQYF. DNA of the CDR3: TGTGCCACCAGCAGAAGTAAAGGACAGGCCTACGAGCAGTACTTC.

This sequence joins TRBV5-1 and TRBJ2-1; 8 bases are shared with TRBD1. The CDR3 consists of 15 residues. Germline-derived CDR1 and CDR2 are SGHRS and YFSETQ. The trim removed 5 bases at V and 5 bases at J, leaving 9 bases unmatched. The CDR3 region is CASSYGTGRDNEQFF. CDR3 DNA sequence: TGCGCCAGCAGTTACGGGACAGGCAGGGACAATGAGCAGTTCTTC. The whole variable domain, remainder taken from reference TRBV5-1 and TRBJ2-1, is KAGVTQTPRYLIKTRGQQVTLSCSPISGHRSVSWYQQTPGQGLQFLFEYFSETQRNKGNFPGRFSGRQFSNSRSEMNVSTLELGDSALYLCASSYGTGRDNEQFFGPGTRLTVL.

This clone was counted only a few times. The chain joins TRBV13 to TRBJ1-1; D is uncertain. Germline V gene data show CDR1 as PRHDT and CDR2 as FYEKMQ (reference sequence). This CDR3 comprises 14 residues. V shed 0 bases and J shed 5 bases, with 10 bases lying between them. As DNA, the CDR3 is TGTGCCAGCAGCTTAGGTTTTCGGAATACTGAAGCTTTCTTT. It yields the protein CASSLGFRNTEAFF.

This rearrangement joins TRBV5-1 to TRBJ2-1; D possibly corresponds to TRBD1 (5 bases). This CDR3 comprises 11 residues. Trimming removed 4 bases from V and 9 bases from J, with 8 bases in between. Germline V gene data show CDR1 as SGHRS and CDR2 as YFSETQ. CDR3 sequence: CASSGAREQFF. CDR3 in DNA: TGCGCCAGCAGCGGGGCCCGTGAGCAGTTCTTC.

In this sample, this clone turned up a few times. The chain uses TRBV29-1 and TRBJ1-1; a weak D match, TRBD1 (6 bases). Trimming stripped 4 bases from V and 7 bases from J, with 13 bases between. Germline-derived CDR1 and CDR2 are SQVTM and ANQGSEA. CDR3 length: 12 residues. CDR3: CSVVPTGNEAFF. The CDR3 DNA reads as TGCAGCGTTGTTCCCACAGGGAATGAAGCTTTCTTT.

The genes are TRBV10-3 and TRBJ1-1; D not certain. CDR3 length equals 16 residues. Germline CDR1 and CDR2: ENHRY and SYGVKD. V shed 0 bases and J shed 2 bases, with 13 bases lying between them. CDR3 region: CAISESRRPRNTEAFF. CDR3 sequence (DNA): TGTGCCATCAGTGAGTCCCGAAGGCCCCGCAACACTGAAGCTTTCTTT.

V is TRBV30 and J is TRBJ1-1, with D uncertain. Deletions cut 0 bases from V and 1 base from J, with 6 bases between. There are 13 residues in the CDR3. Germline CDR1 reads GTSNPN; CDR2 reads SVGIG (reference sequence). Written as DNA, the CDR3 is TGTGCCTGGAGTGTTGGAAGGAACACTGAAGCTTTCTTT. It yields the protein CAWSVGRNTEAFF.

The CDR3 DNA follows: TGCAGCGGCCACAGGGGGGCAGATACGCAGTATTTT. This encodes CSGHRGADTQYF. J is TRBJ2-3 and V is TRBV29-1; 8 bases map to TRBD1. CDR1 is SQVTM, CDR2 ANQGSEA, per germline. The CDR3 runs to 12 residues. V lost 7 bases and J lost 4; bases outside the gene matches: 4.

The chain has TRBV28 and TRBJ1-5; maybe TRBD1 (5 bases). CDR1 is MDHEN, CDR2 SYDVKM, per germline. The CDR3 is 17 residues long. V shed 6 bases and J shed 0 bases, with 18 bases lying between them. This chain's CDR3 is CASSRPGTPNSNQPQHF. For the CDR3, the DNA is TGTGCCAGCAGCCGACCTGGGACTCCGAATAGCAATCAGCCCCAGCATTTT. Drawing the rest from reference TRBV28 and TRBJ1-5, the complete variable domain is DVKVTQSSRYLVKRTGEKVFLECVQDMDHENMFWYRQDPGLGLRLIYFSYDVKMKEKGDIPEGYSVSREKKERFSLILESASTNQTSMYLCASSRPGTPNSNQPQHFGDGTRLSIL.

There are a few counts of this clone. The CDR3 loop is CASSLEGTANQPQHF. The CDR3 DNA sequence: TGCGCCAGCAGCTTGGAAGGGACCGCAAATCAGCCCCAGCATTTT. The chain carries TRBV5-1 and TRBJ1-5; D is perhaps TRBD1 (5 bases). Trimming stripped 0 bases from V and 4 bases from J, with 11 bases between. Germline loops: CDR1 SGHRS, CDR2 YFSETQ. The CDR3 has 15 residues.